This passage covers 21 T cell receptor beta chains from one sample sequenced in a study of blood T cell repertoires in COVID-19. TCRdb's copy holds only in-frame clones and misses some; the assay was immunoSEQ multiplex PCR. The sample holds about 350,000 clones, about 91% seen once. Sequenced input: peripheral blood. The receptors originated from a young man with COVID-19, enrolled during active disease.

This clone appeared once. CDR3 sequence (DNA): TGTGCCAGCAGTTCTTTCATAGGGAGGGGTCAGAATGGCTACACCTTC. Its translation: CASSSFIGRGQNGYTF. The chain uses TRBV6-2 or TRBV6-3 and TRBJ1-2; D is perhaps TRBD1 (5 bases). CDR1 and CDR2 from the germline V gene are MNHEY and SVGEGT. This CDR3 comprises 16 residues. V was clipped by 4 bases and J by 6 bases, with 21 bases between them.

The rearrangement joins TRBV6-5 to TRBJ2-5, with 9 bases fitting TRBD1. In germline, CDR1 is MNHEY, CDR2 SVGAGI. Trimming removed 10 bases from V and 4 bases from J; junction bases left unmatched: 13. CDR3 length: 15 residues. CDR3 bases: TGTGCCACCGCAAAGACAGGGGGAGGGAGAGAGACCCAGTACTTC. Translated: CATAKTGGGRETQYF.

The chain uses TRBV9 and TRBJ2-1, with 8 bases lining up with TRBD1. Trimming cost V 4 bases and J 0 bases; bases outside gene matches: 9. Per germline, CDR1 SGDLS and CDR2 YYNGEE. The length of the CDR3 is 17 residues. CDR3 coding DNA: TGTGCCAGCAGCCCTCGACAGGGGCCCGGCTCCTACAATGAGCAGTTCTTC. This sequence encodes CASSPRQGPGSYNEQFF.

This chain joins TRBV24-1 and TRBJ2-3, with 7 bases aligning to TRBD1. The CDR3 length is 16 residues. Germline CDR1 reads KGHDR; CDR2 reads SFDVKD. V was clipped by 4 bases and J by 3 bases; unmatched bases: 9. The CDR3 nucleotides are TGTGCCACCAGTGAAGGGGGCCGGGCAGCAACAGATACGCAGTATTTT. Its protein product is CATSEGGRAATDTQYF.

This chain links TRBV7-9 with TRBJ1-6, with D perhaps matching TRBD1 (5 bases). Trimming took 3 bases from V and 5 from J, leaving 11 bases between them. The germline CDR1 and CDR2 sequences are SEHNR and FQNEAQ (reference sequence). The CDR3 runs 15 residues. CDR3 sequence: CASSLGRVDNSPLHF. DNA of the CDR3: TGTGCCAGCAGCTTGGGCAGGGTTGATAATTCACCCCTCCACTTT.

The chain uses TRBV6-5 and TRBJ2-5; maybe TRBD2 (5 bases). In germline, CDR1 is MNHEY, CDR2 SVGAGI. CDR3 length: 13 residues. The V gene lost 7 bases and the J gene lost 1 base, with 10 bases spanning the gap. In DNA, the CDR3 is TGTGCCAGCAAGGCGGGCGGCCAAGAGACCCAGTACTTC. As protein: CASKAGGQETQYF.

The V call is TRBV24-1, the J call TRBJ2-1; unclear D gene. The CDR3 runs 17 residues. With 9 bases removed from V and 0 bases from J, the gap between germline ends came to 20 bases. Germline values: CDR1 KGHDR, CDR2 SFDVKD. The DNA of the CDR3 is TGTGCCACCGGCGGTCTCAGTGATACAAGCTCCTACAATGAGCAGTTCTTC. Translation: CATGGLSDTSSYNEQFF.

This sequence joins TRBV7-8 and TRBJ2-7; no definite D call. The CDR3 runs to 12 residues. V dropped 3 bases and J dropped 4 bases, with 7 bases sitting between them. Germline V CDR1 and CDR2: SGHVS, FQNEAQ. CDR3 bases: TGTGCCAGCAGCTTCGCTAAGTACGAGCAGTACTTC. Residues: CASSFAKYEQYF.

The chain couples TRBV19 to TRBJ2-7, with 13 bases lining up with TRBD2. Germline values: CDR1 LNHDA, CDR2 SQIVND (reference sequence). The J segment lost 5 bases and the V segment lost 3 bases, leaving 7 bases of the junction unmatched. The CDR3 length is 16 residues. CDR3 protein: CASSIGLAGDSHEQYF. In DNA, the CDR3 is TGTGCCAGTAGTATTGGACTAGCGGGAGATAGCCACGAGCAGTACTTC.

This chain links TRBV9 with TRBJ2-1; 8 bases line up with TRBD1. The CDR3 is 14 amino acids. V shed 3 bases, J shed 5 bases, and the junction held 4 bases outside the gene matches. CDR1 is SGDLS, CDR2 YYNGEE, per germline. The CDR3 nucleotides read TGTGCCAGCAGCGCGGGACAGGTCGACAATGAGCAGTTCTTC. As protein: CASSAGQVDNEQFF. Full variable domain (missing parts from reference TRBV9 and TRBJ2-1): DSGVTQTPKHLITATGQRVTLRCSPRSGDLSVYWYQQSLDQGLQFLIQYYNGEERAKGNILERFSAQQFPDLHSELNLSSLELGDSALYFCASSAGQVDNEQFFGPGTRLTVL.

The CDR3 loop reads CATSKEHPISGTYEQYF. CDR3 DNA: TGTGCCACCAGCAAAGAGCACCCGATATCAGGGACTTACGAGCAGTACTTC. V and J are TRBV15 and TRBJ2-7; a possible D gene is TRBD2 (6 bases). CDR1 and CDR2 (germline): LNHNV, YYDKDF (reference sequence). CDR3 length: 17 residues. The V end lost 4 bases, the J end lost 4 bases, and 23 bases lay between the germline ends.

The gene calls are TRBV18 and TRBJ1-2; D is undetermined. The germline V gene has CDR1 KGHSH and CDR2 LQKENI. This CDR3 spans 14 amino acids. With 2 bases removed from V and 5 bases from J, the gap between germline ends came to 12 bases. CDR3 protein: CASSPSGDWYGYTF. The CDR3 DNA is TGTGCCAGCTCACCAAGCGGAGATTGGTATGGCTACACCTTC.

This sequence joins TRBV19 and TRBJ1-1, with a tentative D call TRBD1 (6 bases). Per germline, CDR1 LNHDA and CDR2 SQIVND (reference sequence). V lost 2 bases, J lost 0 bases, and 16 bases lay in between. This CDR3 has 17 residues. The CDR3 nucleotides read TGTGCCAGTAGTATACTCCCGGACAGTTACTTGAACACTGAAGCTTTCTTT. Protein sequence: CASSILPDSYLNTEAFF.

V usage is TRBV18 and J usage is TRBJ2-7; TRBD1 agrees at 9 bases. The junction had 8 bases not matched to a gene; V was cut back by 3 bases and J by 2 bases. This CDR3 comprises 16 residues. Per the germline V gene, CDR1 is KGHSH and CDR2 is LQKENI. The CDR3 nucleotides read TGTGCCAGCTCACCCACAGGGGGCGGAGGGGCCTACGAGCAGTACTTC. Its translation: CASSPTGGGGAYEQYF. Supplemented by reference TRBV18 and TRBJ2-7, the full variable domain reads NAGVMQNPRHLVRRRGQEARLRCSPMKGHSHVYWYRQLPEEGLKFMVYLQKENIIDESGMPKERFSAEFPKEGPSILRIQQVVRGDSAAYFCASSPTGGGGAYEQYFGPGTRLTVT.

The chain joins TRBV14 to TRBJ2-4, with 11 bases lining up with TRBD2. Germline trimming cut 1 base from V and 4 bases from J; bases unmatched to any gene: 6. Germline CDR1 reads SGHDN; CDR2 reads FVKESK. The CDR3 extends over 17 amino acids. CDR3 in amino acids: CASSQGGLADSKNIQYF. For the CDR3, the DNA is TGTGCCAGCAGCCAAGGGGGACTAGCGGATTCGAAAAACATTCAGTACTTC.

The chain has TRBV7-2 and TRBJ1-5; 7 bases match TRBD1. CDR1 and CDR2 (germline): SGHTA, FQGNSA. There are 13 residues in the CDR3. The junction had 2 bases not matched to a gene; V was cut back by 5 bases and J by 4 bases. CDR3 sequence reads: CASSTDRNQPQHF. The CDR3 DNA sequence: TGTGCCAGCAGCACGGACAGGAATCAGCCCCAGCATTTT.

The gene calls are TRBV7-2 and TRBJ2-5, with TRBD2 matching over 9 bases. V shed 2 bases and J 7 bases; nucleotides not matched to a gene: 2. Germline V gives CDR1 SGHTA, CDR2 FQGNSA. The CDR3 is 13 residues long. CDR3 in amino acids: CASSLQRGVTQYF. The CDR3 DNA reads TGTGCCAGCAGCTTACAGCGGGGGGTGACCCAGTACTTC.

This chain joins TRBV4-3 and TRBJ1-4; maybe TRBD1 (6 bases). Trimming left V 8 bases short and J 4 bases short, with 23 bases between. Germline values: CDR1 LGHNA, CDR2 YSLEER. The CDR3 loop spans 17 amino acids. The chain's CDR3 is CASGSNSGGPGNEKLFF. Here the CDR3 DNA reads TGCGCCAGCGGTTCAAACTCGGGGGGGCCTGGTAATGAAAAACTGTTTTTT.

This chain uses TRBV2 with TRBJ2-7; 7 bases agree with TRBD1. Germline-derived CDR1 and CDR2 are SNHLY and FYNNEI. V was clipped by 2 bases and J by 6 bases; unmatched bases: 10. The CDR3 has 15 residues. The CDR3 region is CASSEQGRGSGEQYF. CDR3 DNA sequence: TGTGCCAGCAGTGAACAGGGCAGGGGGTCGGGCGAGCAGTACTTC.

V usage is TRBV5-1 and J usage is TRBJ1-2, with D maybe TRBD1 (5 bases). Trimming cost V 0 bases and J 2 bases, with 5 bases left between them. This CDR3 spans 13 amino acids. Germline V lookup: CDR1 SGHRS, CDR2 YFSETQ. CDR3 residues: CASSLDRNYGYTF. The CDR3 DNA sequence: TGCGCCAGCAGCTTGGACAGGAACTATGGCTACACCTTC.

V usage is TRBV4-3 and J usage is TRBJ2-3; TRBD2 aligns across 10 bases. Per the germline V gene, CDR1 is LGHNA and CDR2 is YSLEER. This CDR3 is built from 15 residues. After removal of 4 bases from V and 4 bases from J, the junction contained 5 bases not matched to a gene. The CDR3 spells CASSLGAGGPDTQYF. The CDR3 DNA sequence: TGCGCCAGCAGCCTCGGAGCGGGGGGGCCAGATACGCAGTATTTT.